This T cell receptor (beta chain) was obtained from a study of blood T cell repertoires in COVID-19. Study as a whole: The study drew acute and convalescent COVID-19 samples from the United States, Italy and Spain. Sources were T cells, B-cell-depleted T cells, or PBMCs; the material itself was cDNA or gDNA.

Source study methods: Estimation of nucleated cell counts was performed using reference gene primer amplification. The method was immunoSEQ multiplex PCR; TCRdb's version includes in-frame clones alone and lacks a portion of them. V and J calls and clone size follow that table, whereas D and trimming were derived from the DNA. The sample yields around 130,000 clones, approximately 80% seen once. Between the trimmed V and J ends, which lost 5 bases and 6 bases, there was a span of 22 bases. This CDR3 is built from 16 residues. Germline V lookup: CDR1 LGHNA, CDR2 YNFKEQ. This sequence joins TRBV4-2 and TRBJ1-2, with a tentative D call TRBD1 (6 bases). Sample: peripheral blood. The TCR was taken from a woman aged 60 to 75 with acute or convalescent COVID-19. The CDR3 region has the DNA TGTGCCAGCAGCACTCAGTCAAAGAACAGGGAACATGGCTACACCTTC. Translating it yields CASSTQSKNREHGYTF.